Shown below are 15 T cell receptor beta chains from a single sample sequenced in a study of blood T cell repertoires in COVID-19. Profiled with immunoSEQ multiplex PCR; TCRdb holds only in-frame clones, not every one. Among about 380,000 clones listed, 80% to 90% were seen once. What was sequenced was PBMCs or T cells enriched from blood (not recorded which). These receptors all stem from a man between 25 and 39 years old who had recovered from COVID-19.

DNA for the CDR3: TGTGCCAGCAGTTACGACGGACTCTCTGGAAACACCATATATTTT. Amino acids: CASSYDGLSGNTIYF. The V and J genes are TRBV6-2 or TRBV6-3 and TRBJ1-3; D not resolved. The CDR3 contains 15 residues. The germline V and J ends were trimmed by 2 bases and 0 bases, with 8 bases remaining between them. The germline gives CDR1 MNHEY, CDR2 SVGEGT.

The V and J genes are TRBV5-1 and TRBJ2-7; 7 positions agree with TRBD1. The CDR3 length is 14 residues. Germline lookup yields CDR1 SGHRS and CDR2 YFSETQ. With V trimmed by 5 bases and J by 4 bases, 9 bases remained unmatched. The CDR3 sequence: CASSSGTELYEQYF. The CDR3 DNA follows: TGCGCCAGCAGTTCCGGGACAGAGCTATACGAGCAGTACTTC. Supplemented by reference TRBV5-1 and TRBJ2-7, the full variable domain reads KAGVTQTPRYLIKTRGQQVTLSCSPISGHRSVSWYQQTPGQGLQFLFEYFSETQRNKGNFPGRFSGRQFSNSRSEMNVSTLELGDSALYLCASSSGTELYEQYFGPGTRLTVT.

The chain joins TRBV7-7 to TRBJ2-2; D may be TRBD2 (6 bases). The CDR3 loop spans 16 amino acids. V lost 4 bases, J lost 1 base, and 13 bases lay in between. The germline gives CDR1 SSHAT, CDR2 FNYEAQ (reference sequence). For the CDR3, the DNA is TGTGCCAGCAGCTCTCTTGGTAGCGGGAACACCGGGGAGCTGTTTTTT. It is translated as CASSSLGSGNTGELFF.

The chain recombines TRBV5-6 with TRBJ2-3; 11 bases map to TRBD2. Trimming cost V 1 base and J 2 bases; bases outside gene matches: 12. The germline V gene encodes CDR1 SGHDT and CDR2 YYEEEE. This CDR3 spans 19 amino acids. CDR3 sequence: CASSLRLAGGHRNTDTQYF. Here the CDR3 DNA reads TGTGCCAGCAGCTTGAGGCTAGCGGGGGGCCATAGGAACACAGATACGCAGTATTTT.

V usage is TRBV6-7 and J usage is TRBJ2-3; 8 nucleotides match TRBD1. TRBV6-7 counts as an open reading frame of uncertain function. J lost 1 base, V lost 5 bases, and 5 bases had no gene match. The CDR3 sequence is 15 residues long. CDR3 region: CASSKQGVCTDTQYF. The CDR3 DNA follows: TGTGCCAGCAGTAAACAGGGGGTGTGCACAGATACGCAGTATTTT.

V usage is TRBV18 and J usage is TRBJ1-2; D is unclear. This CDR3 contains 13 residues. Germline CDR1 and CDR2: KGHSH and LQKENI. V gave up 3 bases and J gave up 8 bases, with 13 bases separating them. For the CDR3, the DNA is TGTGCCAGCTCACCTGACACCTCCTACGGCTACACCTTC. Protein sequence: CASSPDTSYGYTF. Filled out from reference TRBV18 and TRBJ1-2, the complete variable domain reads NAGVMQNPRHLVRRRGQEARLRCSPMKGHSHVYWYRQLPEEGLKFMVYLQKENIIDESGMPKERFSAEFPKEGPSILRIQQVVRGDSAAYFCASSPDTSYGYTFGSGTRLTVV.

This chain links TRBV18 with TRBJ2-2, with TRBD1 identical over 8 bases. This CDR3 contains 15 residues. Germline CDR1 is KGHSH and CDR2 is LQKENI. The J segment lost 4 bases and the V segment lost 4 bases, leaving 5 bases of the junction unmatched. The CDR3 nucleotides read TGTGCCAGCTCACAAACTACAGGGGGCACCGGGGAGCTGTTTTTT. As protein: CASSQTTGGTGELFF.

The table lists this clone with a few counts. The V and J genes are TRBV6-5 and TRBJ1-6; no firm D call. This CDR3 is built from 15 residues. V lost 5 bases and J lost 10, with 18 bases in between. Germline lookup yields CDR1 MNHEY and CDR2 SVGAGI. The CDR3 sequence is CASSQREEGWSPLHF. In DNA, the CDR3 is TGTGCCAGCAGTCAAAGAGAGGAGGGCTGGTCACCCCTCCACTTT.

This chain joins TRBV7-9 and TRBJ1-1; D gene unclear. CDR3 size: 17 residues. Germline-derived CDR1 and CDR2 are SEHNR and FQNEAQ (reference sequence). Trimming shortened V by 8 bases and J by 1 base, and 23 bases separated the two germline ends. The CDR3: CASVKHRGRVQNTEAFF. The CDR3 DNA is TGTGCCAGCGTGAAGCACCGCGGGAGGGTTCAGAACACTGAAGCTTTCTTT. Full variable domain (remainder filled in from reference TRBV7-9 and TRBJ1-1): DTGVSQNPRHKITKRGQNVTFRCDPISEHNRLYWYRQTLGQGPEFLTYFQNEAQLEKSRLLSDRFSAERPKGSFSTLEIQRTEQGDSAMYLCASVKHRGRVQNTEAFFGQGTRLTVV.

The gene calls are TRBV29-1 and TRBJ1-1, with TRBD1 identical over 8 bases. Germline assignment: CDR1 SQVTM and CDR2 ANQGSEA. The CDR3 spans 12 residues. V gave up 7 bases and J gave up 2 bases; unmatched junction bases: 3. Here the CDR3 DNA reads TGCAGCGCAGACAGGGGAAACACTGAAGCTTTCTTT. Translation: CSADRGNTEAFF. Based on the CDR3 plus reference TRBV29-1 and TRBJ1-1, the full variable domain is SAVISQKPSRDICQRGTSLTIQCQVDSQVTMMFWYRQQPGQSLTLIATANQGSEATYESGFVIDKFPISRPNLTFSTLTVSNMSPEDSSIYLCSADRGNTEAFFGQGTRLTVV.

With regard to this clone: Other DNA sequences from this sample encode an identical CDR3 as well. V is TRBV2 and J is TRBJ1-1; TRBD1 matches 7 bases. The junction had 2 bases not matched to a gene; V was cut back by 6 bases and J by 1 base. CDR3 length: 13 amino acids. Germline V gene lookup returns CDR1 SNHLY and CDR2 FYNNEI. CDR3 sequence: CASSRDRNTEAFF. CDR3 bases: TGTGCCAGCAGCCGGGACAGGAACACTGAAGCTTTCTTT.

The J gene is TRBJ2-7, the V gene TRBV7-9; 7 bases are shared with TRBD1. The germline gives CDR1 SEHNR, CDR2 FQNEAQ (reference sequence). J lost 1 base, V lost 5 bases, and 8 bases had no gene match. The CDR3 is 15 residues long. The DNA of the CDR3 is TGTGCCAGCAGCCGCGACAGGGACCAGTCCTACGAGCAGTACTTC. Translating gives CASSRDRDQSYEQYF.

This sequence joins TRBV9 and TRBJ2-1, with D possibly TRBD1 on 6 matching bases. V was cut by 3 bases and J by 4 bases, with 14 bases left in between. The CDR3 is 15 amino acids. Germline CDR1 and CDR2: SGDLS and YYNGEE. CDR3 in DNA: TGTGCCAGCAGCGCTCCGGGACACCCATACAATGAGCAGTTCTTC. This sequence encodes CASSAPGHPYNEQFF.

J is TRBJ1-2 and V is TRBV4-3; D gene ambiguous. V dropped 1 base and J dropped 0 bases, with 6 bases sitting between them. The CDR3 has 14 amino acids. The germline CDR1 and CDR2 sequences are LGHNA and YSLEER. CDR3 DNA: TGCGCCAGCAGCCAAGTAGTAACTAACTATGGCTACACCTTC. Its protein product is CASSQVVTNYGYTF.

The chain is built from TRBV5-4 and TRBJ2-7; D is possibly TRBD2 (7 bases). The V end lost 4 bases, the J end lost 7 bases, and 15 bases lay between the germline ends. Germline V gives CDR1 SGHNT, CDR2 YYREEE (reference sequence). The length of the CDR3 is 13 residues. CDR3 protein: CASSLSRGGEQYF. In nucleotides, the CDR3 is TGTGCCAGCAGCCTCAGTAGGGGGGGAGAGCAGTACTTC. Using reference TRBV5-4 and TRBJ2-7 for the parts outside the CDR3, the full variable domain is ETGVTQSPTHLIKTRGQQVTLRCSSQSGHNTVSWYQQALGQGPQFIFQYYREEENGRGNFPPRFSGLQFPNYSSELNVNALELDDSALYLCASSLSRGGEQYFGPGTRLTVT.